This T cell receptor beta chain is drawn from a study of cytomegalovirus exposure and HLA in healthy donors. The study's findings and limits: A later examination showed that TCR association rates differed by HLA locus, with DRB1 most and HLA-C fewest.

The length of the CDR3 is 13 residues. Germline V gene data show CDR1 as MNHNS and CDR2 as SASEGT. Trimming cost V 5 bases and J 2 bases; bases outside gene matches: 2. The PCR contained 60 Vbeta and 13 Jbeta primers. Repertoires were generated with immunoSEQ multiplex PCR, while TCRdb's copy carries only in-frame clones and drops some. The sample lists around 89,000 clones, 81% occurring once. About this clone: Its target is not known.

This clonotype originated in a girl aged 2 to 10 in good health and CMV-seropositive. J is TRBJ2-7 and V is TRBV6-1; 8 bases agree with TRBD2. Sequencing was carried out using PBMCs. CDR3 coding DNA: TGTGCCAGCAGTAGCGGGAGTACCTACGAGCAGTACTTC. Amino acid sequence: CASSSGSTYEQYF.